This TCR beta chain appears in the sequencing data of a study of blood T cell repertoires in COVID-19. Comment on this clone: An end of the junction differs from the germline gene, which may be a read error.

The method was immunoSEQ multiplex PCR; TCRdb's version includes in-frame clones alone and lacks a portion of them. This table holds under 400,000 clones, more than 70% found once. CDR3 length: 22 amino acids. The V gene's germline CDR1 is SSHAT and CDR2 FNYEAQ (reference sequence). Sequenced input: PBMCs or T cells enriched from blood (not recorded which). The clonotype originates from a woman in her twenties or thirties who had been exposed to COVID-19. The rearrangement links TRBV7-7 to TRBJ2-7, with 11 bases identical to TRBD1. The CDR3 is CASSARTGGETSVMRNSYEQYF. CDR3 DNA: TGTGCTAGCAGCGCCCGGACAGGGGGCGAGACTAGCGTAATGAGGAACTCCTACGAGCAGTACTTC. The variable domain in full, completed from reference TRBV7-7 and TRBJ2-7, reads GAGVSQSPRYKVTKRGQDVTLRCDPISSHATLYWYQQALGQGPEFLTYFNYEAQPDKSGLPSDRFSAERPEGSISTLTIQRTEQRDSAMYRCASSARTGGETSVMRNSYEQYFGPGTRLTVT.